Listed below are T cell receptor beta chains from one sample, sequenced in a study of early T cells in non-severe SARS-CoV-2 infection. TCRdb independently ran MiXCR on the 5' RACE reads; one entry per CDR3 protein. In the table there are approximately 120,000 distinct CDR3 sequences, approximately 15% of which are singletons. The sequenced material came from whole blood. The receptors were sampled from an adult who was a healthcare worker with PCR-confirmed SARS-CoV-2 infection or an uninfected control (not recorded which). Each CDR3 is given with its conserved first and last residue. Each record gives: V gene, clone size, J gene, CDR3 protein. Some rows have no size entry. The others give once, few or many, or a class for an expanded clone.

TRBV6-2/TRBV6-3	NA	TRBJ1-3	CASSYQYGRSGNTIYF
TRBV12-3/TRBV12-4	NA	TRBJ1-2	CATQGMGSKVYGYTF
TRBV13	NA	TRBJ2-5	CASSSEDRTGTQYF
TRBV19	few	TRBJ2-7	CASSGGTGHGTYEQYF
TRBV6-2/TRBV6-3	few	TRBJ2-3	CASRNSGARTDTQYF
TRBV29-1	few	TRBJ2-3	CSVGDTVGDTQYF
TRBV5-1	few	TRBJ2-6	CASSLMEVTAGANVLTF
TRBV2	few	TRBJ2-1	CASRTSGGALEQFF
TRBV7-6	NA	TRBJ2-5	CASSSGLRETQYF
TRBV4-1	many	TRBJ2-3	CASSQKRQGSTDTQYF
TRBV7-9	NA	TRBJ1-1	CASSSRDLGNTEAFF
TRBV7-9	few	TRBJ1-3	CASSHAADRHSGNTIYF
TRBV7-2	many	TRBJ2-2	CASSLVGGNTGELFF
TRBV5-4	few	TRBJ2-7	CASSTGTVPYEQYF
TRBV30	few	TRBJ2-7	CAWEIRGHSYEQYF
TRBV19	few	TRBJ1-4	CASRLLGEKLFF
TRBV2	NA	TRBJ2-3	CARQSGGSSDTQYF
TRBV5-1	few	TRBJ1-4	CASSLEGVTEKLFF
TRBV3-1	NA	TRBJ1-2	CASSHGTRGYTF
TRBV19	few	TRBJ2-7	CASSPPSSGGANEQYF
TRBV13	NA	TRBJ1-1	CASSLETGKEREAFF
TRBV4-1	many	TRBJ1-5	CASSSAWKDQPQHF
TRBV6-1	NA	TRBJ2-1	CASRPGLAASSYNEQFF
TRBV12-3/TRBV12-4	NA	TRBJ1-4	CASSDVGEKLFF
TRBV7-6	many	TRBJ1-1	CASTPSPGENTEAFF
TRBV18	many	TRBJ1-1	CASSPRQGDANTEAFF
TRBV3-1	few	TRBJ1-3	CASSQSSVKLSGNTIYF
TRBV12-3/TRBV12-4	few	TRBJ1-5	CASSFGEISNQPQHF
TRBV4-1	NA	TRBJ2-6	CASDHPGRPGANVLTF
TRBV14	NA	TRBJ1-1	CASSQPTGAEAFF
TRBV20-1	many	TRBJ2-7	CSAREGNSLVEQYF
TRBV5-4	few	TRBJ2-5	CASSPGTGGTSVLAETQYF
TRBV27	few	TRBJ1-3	CASSPLDSAENTIYF
TRBV14	few	TRBJ1-1	CASKAGGWRAEAFF
TRBV12-3/TRBV12-4	many	TRBJ2-5	CASSLSETQYF
TRBV9	NA	TRBJ2-1	CASSVGTGSYNEQFF
TRBV10-2	few	TRBJ1-1	CATVAGFSAEAFF
TRBV3-1	NA	TRBJ2-1	CASSQDLAGGRNEQFF
TRBV9	few	TRBJ1-5	CASSVEGQGNQPQHF
TRBV18	few	TRBJ1-4	CASSPLSANEKLFF
TRBV19	few	TRBJ2-6	CASSNSLSGANVLTF
TRBV5-1	few	TRBJ2-3	CASSLYCGTGTVKCTDTQYF
TRBV5-4	NA	TRBJ2-5	CASSSYRGGEETQYF
TRBV3-1	NA	TRBJ1-2	CASSLQGDYGYTF
TRBV4-1	NA	TRBJ1-1	CASSPTSLESGELTEAFF
TRBV7-9	NA	TRBJ1-4	CASSSRTGEIEKLFF
TRBV3-1	few	TRBJ2-7	CASSQGSMLYGYEQYF
TRBV24-1	NA	TRBJ2-1	CATSDPPYNEQFF
TRBV7-9	few	TRBJ2-7	CASSLISPPQYF
TRBV4-2	NA	TRBJ2-3	CASSQDAFSTDTQYF
TRBV5-1	NA	TRBJ1-1	CASSPTGDTEAFF